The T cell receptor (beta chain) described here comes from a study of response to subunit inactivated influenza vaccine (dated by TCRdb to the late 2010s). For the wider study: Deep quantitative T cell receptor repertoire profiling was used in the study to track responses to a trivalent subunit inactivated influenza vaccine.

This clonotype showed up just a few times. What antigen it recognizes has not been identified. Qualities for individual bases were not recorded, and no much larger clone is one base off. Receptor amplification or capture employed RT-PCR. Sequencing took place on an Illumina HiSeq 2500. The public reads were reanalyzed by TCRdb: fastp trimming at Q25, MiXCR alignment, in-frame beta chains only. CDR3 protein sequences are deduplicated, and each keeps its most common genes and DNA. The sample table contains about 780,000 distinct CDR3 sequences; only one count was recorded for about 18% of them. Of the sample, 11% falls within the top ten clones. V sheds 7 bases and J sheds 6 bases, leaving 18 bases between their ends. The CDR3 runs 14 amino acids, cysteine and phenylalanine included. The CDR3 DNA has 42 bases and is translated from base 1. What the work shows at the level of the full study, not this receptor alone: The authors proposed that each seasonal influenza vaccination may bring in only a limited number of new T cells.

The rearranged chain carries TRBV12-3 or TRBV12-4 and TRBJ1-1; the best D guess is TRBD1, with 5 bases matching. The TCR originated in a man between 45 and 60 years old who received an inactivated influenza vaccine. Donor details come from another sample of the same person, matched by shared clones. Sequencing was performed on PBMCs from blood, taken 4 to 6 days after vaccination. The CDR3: CASTPSRGHPEAFF. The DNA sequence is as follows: TGTGCCAGCACACCCTCTAGGGGTCATCCTGAAGCTTTCTTT.